This record covers a single TCR beta chain. The data derive from a study of early T cells in non-severe SARS-CoV-2 infection. V dropped 11 bases and J dropped 2 bases, with 12 bases sitting between them. The CDR3 has 12 amino acids. Germline CDR1 and CDR2: SEHNR and FQNEAQ (reference sequence). TCRdb re-called the 5' RACE reads with MiXCR, one entry per CDR3 protein. The sample contains 75,000 to 100,000 distinct CDR3 sequences, around a sixth of which appear only once. The clonotype comes from an adult who was a healthcare worker with PCR-confirmed SARS-CoV-2 infection or an uninfected control (not recorded which). This chain links TRBV7-9 with TRBJ1-2, with D maybe TRBD1 (6 bases). The sequenced sample consisted of whole blood. Written as DNA, the CDR3 is TGTGCCTGCCGGGGGCGAAACTATGGCTACACCTTC. Translating it yields CACRGRNYGYTF.